This is a list of T cell receptor beta chains from one sample in a study of shared clonotypes between healthy human individuals. Sequencing used immunoSEQ multiplex PCR; TCRdb keeps in-frame clones, though not all of them. The data hold 90,000 to 100,000 clones, with roughly 50% observed a single time. Material: PBMCs. These receptors originate from a woman aged 40 to 55 in good health. Some clones in this sample may be carry-over from other donors' samples. CDR3s include the opening cysteine and the closing phenylalanine or tryptophan. Fields, in order: clone size, J gene, V gene, D gene, CDR3 DNA, CDR3 protein. D genes are given only for firm matches. Size values are once, few and many counts, or a class for expanded clones, and some rows have none.

once | TRBJ1-4 | TRBV4-2 | NA | TGTGCCAGCAGAGGGGGGGAGAATGAAAAACTGTTTTTT | CASRGGENEKLFF
NA | TRBJ1-6 | TRBV5-4 | NA | TGTGCCAGCAGCTTCAAGGGGTACAATTCACCCCTCCACTTT | CASSFKGYNSPLHF
NA | TRBJ1-1 | TRBV9 | NA | TGTGCCAGCAGCGTATCCGGTATGAACACTGAAGCTTTCTTT | CASSVSGMNTEAFF
NA | TRBJ1-2 | TRBV29-1 | TRBD1 | TGCAGCGTTGAACTTTTACAGGGGGCAGGTGGCTACACCTTC | CSVELLQGAGGYTF
few | TRBJ2-5 | TRBV4-2 | TRBD2 | TGTGCCAGCAGCCAAGAAGGGGCAGCGGGACTAGGAGAGACCCAGTACTTC | CASSQEGAAGLGETQYF
few | TRBJ1-3 | TRBV2 | NA | TGTGCCAGCAGCGTACAGCGGTATGGAAACACCATATATTTT | CASSVQRYGNTIYF
NA | TRBJ2-1 | TRBV7-6 | NA | TGTGCCAGCAGCTCAGCCCACTACAATGAGCAGTTCTTC | CASSSAHYNEQFF
few | TRBJ2-1 | TRBV7-9 | NA | TGTGCCAGCAGCTTAGTACGGGAGTCTTTTGAGCAGTTCTTC | CASSLVRESFEQFF
few | TRBJ1-2 | TRBV11-1 | NA | TGTGCCAGCAGCTTAGACGGAAACTATGGCTACACCTTC | CASSLDGNYGYTF
many | TRBJ1-2 | TRBV30 | NA | TGTGCCTGGAGTGTACCCAGACACTCGCGGGTTTTAAGCTACACCTTC | CAWSVPRHSRVLSYTF
NA | TRBJ1-1 | TRBV27 | NA | TGTGCCAGCAGACGGGGAGAGGTGAACACTGAAGCTTTCTTT | CASRRGEVNTEAFF
NA | TRBJ1-5 | TRBV4-1 | NA | TGCGCCAGCAGCCAAGGTGTAAGGCAGGGGTCAAATCAGCCCCAGCATTTT | CASSQGVRQGSNQPQHF
many | TRBJ2-3 | TRBV2 | NA | TGTGCCAGCAACTTCGGCGGGGCCAGCACAGATACGCAGTATTTT | CASNFGGASTDTQYF
few | TRBJ2-5 | TRBV11-2 | TRBD2 | TGTGCCAGCAGACTAGCGGGGAAAGAGACCCAGTACTTC | CASRLAGKETQYF
many | TRBJ2-3 | TRBV7-9 | NA | TGTGCCAGCAGCCCGGCAGGGGATACGCAGTATTTT | CASSPAGDTQYF
few | TRBJ2-7 | TRBV7-9 | NA | TGTGCCAGCAGTTCACTCGGCGAGCAGTACTTC | CASSSLGEQYF
NA | TRBJ2-3 | TRBV7-2 | TRBD2 | TGTGCCAGCAGCCTTACCGGGACTAGTCAGTATTTT | CASSLTGTSQYF
few | TRBJ1-1 | TRBV11-2 | NA | TGTGCCAGCAGCTTCTCGGACGAAGCTTTCTTT | CASSFSDEAFF
NA | TRBJ2-7 | TRBV6-4 | TRBD1 | TGTGCCAGCAGAGGGACAGGGGGCAGGGCGGTGGACTTC | CASRGTGGRAVDF
NA | TRBJ2-3 | TRBV2 | NA | TGTGCCAGCAGGAAACCGGGAGTCACAGATACGCAGTATTTT | CASRKPGVTDTQYF
NA | TRBJ2-1 | TRBV15 | TRBD2 | TGTGCCACCAGCAGGGATCTCTTTATTGGCGGGACTACCCCATACAATGAGCAGTTCTTC | CATSRDLFIGGTTPYNEQFF
NA | TRBJ1-4 | TRBV30 | NA | TGTGCCTGGAGTGTTGGGGGGCTTCAGGAAAAACTGTTTTTT | CAWSVGGLQEKLFF
many | TRBJ1-2 | TRBV28 | TRBD1 | TGTGCCAGCAGTTTCAGGGGGCTCGGCTATGGCTACACCTTC | CASSFRGLGYGYTF
many | TRBJ1-5 | TRBV19 | NA | TGTGCCAGTAGACTCGACGGGCTAACTGGGGATCAGCCCCAGCATTTT | CASRLDGLTGDQPQHF
once | TRBJ2-7 | TRBV28 | TRBD2 | TGTGCCAGCAGTCCGTCCTCGGGGGGTAGACAGCGGTACTTC | CASSPSSGGRQRYF
many | TRBJ2-5 | TRBV11-3 | TRBD2 | TGTGCCAGCAGCTCTAGCGGCACGGGAGGGCTGGAGGAGACCCAGTACTTC | CASSSSGTGGLEETQYF
NA | TRBJ2-5 | TRBV30 | TRBD2 | TGTGCCTGGACTAGCGGGCAAGAGACCCAGTACTTC | CAWTSGQETQYF
NA | TRBJ2-7 | TRBV6-5 | NA | TGTGCCAGCAGTTACTCGGGACACTACGTTTTC | CASSYSGHYVF
NA | TRBJ2-6 | TRBV2 | NA | TGTGCCAGCAGGGATGGAATCTCTGGGGCCAACGTCCTGACTTTC | CASRDGISGANVLTF
NA | TRBJ2-7 | TRBV7-9 | TRBD2 | TGTGCCAGCAGCTCCGATGCGGGACTAGCGGGATCATACGAGCAGTACTTC | CASSSDAGLAGSYEQYF
many | TRBJ2-3 | TRBV28 | NA | TGTGCCAGCAGACAAACAGGGACAGATACGCAGTATTTT | CASRQTGTDTQYF
few | TRBJ2-5 | TRBV4-1 | TRBD1 | TGCGCCAGCAGCCAAGCGGGACAGCAAGAGACCCAGTACTTC | CASSQAGQQETQYF
many | TRBJ2-7 | TRBV29-1 | NA | TGCAGCGTTGAAGTCCCAGAGGGGGGTGTATACGAGCAGTACTTC | CSVEVPEGGVYEQYF
few | TRBJ1-1 | TRBV30 | NA | TGTGCCTGGAGTGTAAAGACCATCAACACTGAAGCTTTCTTT | CAWSVKTINTEAFF
many | TRBJ1-5 | TRBV28 | NA | TGTGCCAGCAGTACTACGAATCAGCCCCAGCATTTT | CASSTTNQPQHF
many | TRBJ2-2 | TRBV12-5 | NA | TGTGCTAGTGGTTTGGTAACAGGACGGAGCACCGGGGAGCTGTTTTTT | CASGLVTGRSTGELFF
few | TRBJ1-1 | TRBV28 | NA | TGTGCCAGCAGTTCCGGGAGGACTGAAGCTTTCTTT | CASSSGRTEAFF
NA | TRBJ1-1 | TRBV5-1 | NA | TGCGCCAGCAGCTCGACACCTGGGGCGGCTGAAGCTTTCTTT | CASSSTPGAAEAFF
NA | TRBJ2-7 | TRBV7-2 | NA | TGTGCCAGCAGCTTAGCGTGGGGTGCCGAGCAGTACTTC | CASSLAWGAEQYF
few | TRBJ2-1 | TRBV6-1 | NA | TGTGCCAGCAGTGAAGCTAGAGGATTCGGTGAGCAGTTCTTC | CASSEARGFGEQFF
once | TRBJ2-7 | TRBV5-1 | NA | TGCGCCAGCAGCTTGGGACTAGATACCTACGAGCAGTACTTC | CASSLGLDTYEQYF
many | TRBJ2-7 | TRBV7-9 | NA | TGTGCCAGCAGCTTATCTCCTTTGGGAGTCGATTTCCTACGTGAGCAGTACTTC | CASSLSPLGVDFLREQYF
NA | TRBJ1-2 | TRBV28 | NA | TGTGCCAGCAGTTTGTTAGGGCTGGGCAGGGGCAACTATGGCTACACCTTC | CASSLLGLGRGNYGYTF
NA | TRBJ1-3 | TRBV30 | NA | NA | CAWGPGAKVGNTVYF
many | TRBJ1-5 | TRBV6-1 | NA | TGTGCCAGCAGTAGGGAGCCACGACAGCCCCAGCATTTT | CASSREPRQPQHF
NA | TRBJ1-2 | TRBV6-6 | NA | TGTGCCAGCAGTTACTCAGAGGCCTCCAGCGGCTATGGCTACACCTTC | CASSYSEASSGYGYTF
NA | TRBJ2-5 | TRBV30 | TRBD2 | TGTGCCTGGAGCCCAGGACTAGCGGGATGGGAGACCCAGTACTTC | CAWSPGLAGWETQYF
NA | TRBJ1-5 | TRBV28 | TRBD1 | TGTGCCAGCAGTTTAGGGGGACAGGGCTATCAGCCCCAGCATTTT | CASSLGGQGYQPQHF
many | TRBJ1-1 | TRBV10-3 | NA | TGTGCCATCAGTAACCCCTTGAGGGAGGCTTTCTTT | CAISNPLREAFF